This TCR beta chain was found in a study of blood T cell repertoires in COVID-19. Overall study: Samples of COVID-19 (acute and convalescent) were obtained from the United States, Italy and Spain.

In the authors' workflow: From reference gene primer amplification, estimates of nucleated cell counts were derived. Method: immunoSEQ multiplex PCR; TCRdb's copy keeps in-frame clones and lacks some. V, J and clone size are those of that table, while D and trimming were read from the DNA. The data hold around 400,000 clones, with roughly nine tenths observed a single time. The CDR3 spans 15 residues. V was clipped by 6 bases and J by 6 bases; unmatched bases: 8. CDR1 SNHLY and CDR2 FYNNEI come from the germline V gene. This clone was detected only once. Participants were aged about 18 to 90 years, lived in 24 US areas, and enrolled virtually. Symptom resolution, clearance, or two negative PCRs marked donors in Cohort 3 as recovered.

The chain has TRBV2 and TRBJ1-6, with 7 bases aligning to TRBD1. The sequence was obtained from a woman aged 25 to 45 who had recovered from COVID-19. Sequenced input: PBMCs or T cells enriched from blood (not recorded which). The CDR3 here is CASSARQGANSPLHF. The DNA of the CDR3 is TGTGCCAGCAGCGCCAGACAGGGAGCTAATTCACCCCTCCACTTT.